This T cell receptor (beta chain) came from a study of radiotherapy plus CTLA-4 blockade in lung cancer (dated by TCRdb to the late 2010s). In terms of the full investigation: Objective responses occurred in 18% of enrolled patients, and about 30% achieved disease control.

Library preparation was by the immunoSEQ multiplex PCR assay. Imported from immuneACCESS, the table was reduced by TCRdb to in-frame sequences with V and J called. These copies leave out some clones; in studies compared against another copy, an unresolved V gene accounts for under half, and the cause of the remainder is not known. The sample includes tens of thousands of clones, with 75% to 90% observed a single time. The ten most abundant clones make up just over 2% of the sample. Comments on this clone: The antigen this receptor binds is unknown. There are no base qualities to consult, and no much larger clone falls within one base. Other DNA sequences in the same sample also yield this CDR3.

Focal radiation therapy combined with CTLA-4 blockade (ipilimumab) was tested in patients with chemo-refractory metastatic non-small-cell lung cancer. What the research found in general, with its limitations: Increased serum interferon-beta after radiation, together with early dynamic changes in blood T cell clones, were reported to be the strongest predictors of response. TCR clones derived from tumors expanded in peripheral blood after treatment with radiotherapy and ipilimumab.

The sample here was peripheral blood, taken from a patient treated with radiotherapy plus ipilimumab. This receptor was obtained from a human donor with non-small cell lung cancer who had a partial response to radiotherapy plus ipilimumab.

The sequence in DNA is TGTGCCAGTAGTATTCCGGGGAACTATGGCTACACCTTC. The encoded protein is CASSIPGNYGYTF. Recombination joined TRBV19 with TRBJ1-2; no D segment can be confidently identified. From a lookup of the germline V gene (reference sequence), CDR1 and CDR2 are LNHDA and SQIVND. Measured from the cysteine to the phenylalanine, the CDR3 is 13 residues long. Solely the CDR3 DNA is kept, with 39 bases framed from the first base. V loses 3 bases of germline sequence and J loses 2 bases, and the interval between the two ends is 7 bases.